The 5 T cell receptor beta chains in this list originate from one sample, sequenced in a study of CD4 T cells in relation to SARS-CoV-2 and coronaviruses. Unexposed donor CD4+ T cells date from about 2011-2018, before the COVID-19 pandemic. CD4+ T cells were isolated from the cells after around 10 days of culture. The assay was immunoSEQ multiplex PCR, and TCRdb's table has in-frame clones only and misses some. The sample lists about 27,000 clones, about two thirds occurring once. Their specific antigens are unknown. Sequenced sample: CD4+ T cells from PBMCs, cultured in vitro. The receptors derive from a human donor in good health.

The chain uses TRBV30 and TRBJ2-3; D is unclear. The CDR3 loop spans 12 amino acids. Deletions cut 7 bases from V and 0 bases from J, with 8 bases between. The V gene's germline CDR1 is GTSNPN and CDR2 SVGIG (reference sequence). The CDR3 sequence: CALSGSTDTQYF. The CDR3 bases are TGTGCCTTATCTGGGAGCACAGATACGCAGTATTTT.

This clone was detected once. This chain links TRBV10-3 with TRBJ1-2; the match to TRBD1 covers 8 bases. The CDR3 spans 14 residues. Trimming took 3 bases from V and 5 from J; bases not matched to a gene: 5. Germline V lookup: CDR1 ENHRY, CDR2 SYGVKD. The chain's CDR3 is CAISDAGQAYGYTF. In DNA form, the CDR3 reads TGTGCCATCAGTGACGCGGGACAGGCTTATGGCTACACCTTC.

The V and J genes are TRBV4-3 and TRBJ2-6, with 10 positions matching TRBD2. The CDR3 runs 19 residues. The trim removed 0 bases at V and 5 bases at J, leaving 10 bases unmatched. Germline-derived CDR1 and CDR2 are LGHNA and YSLEER. The CDR3 region has the DNA TGCGCCAGCAGCCAAGAGAGGGCTAGCGGGAGTCAAAGGGCCAACGTCCTGACTTTC. This encodes CASSQERASGSQRANVLTF.

This chain links TRBV7-9 with TRBJ2-3; 7 bases are a match to TRBD2. The germline CDR1 and CDR2 sequences are SEHNR and FQNEAQ (reference sequence). With 4 bases clipped from V and 4 bases from J, the junction kept 8 bases outside the gene matches. This CDR3 contains 15 residues. The DNA for the CDR3 is TGTGCCAGCAGCTCGAGGAGCGGGACGGCAGATACGCAGTATTTT. Amino acids: CASSSRSGTADTQYF.

The rearrangement joins TRBV5-1 to TRBJ1-1; D not certain. Trimming cost V 6 bases and J 1 base, with 4 bases left between them. The CDR3 runs to 11 residues. Looked up from germline, CDR1 is SGHRS and CDR2 is YFSETQ. CDR3 loop: CASMGNTEAFF. CDR3 bases: TGCGCCAGCATGGGGAACACTGAAGCTTTCTTT.